This TCR beta chain was profiled in a study of PD-L1 blockade in urothelial cancer. On the study more broadly: Males with urothelial cancer arising in the bladder constituted most of the 29 patients. Patients previously received 0 to 3 chemotherapy regimens. Blood was tested 3 weeks (second dose) and 6 weeks into treatment. Median T cell yield per blood sample was about 150,000 cells.

Sequenced by immunoSEQ multiplex PCR; TCRdb stores in-frame clones only, minus some. The sample contains tens of thousands of clones, approximately 80% of which appear only once. Germline V gives CDR1 SGHTA, CDR2 FQGNSA. V gave up 5 bases and J gave up 15 bases; unmatched junction bases: 5. The CDR3 is 11 residues long. The genes are TRBV7-2 and TRBJ2-1, with 9 nucleotides matching TRBD1. The sequence was obtained from a man between 65 and 85 years old with urothelial cancer. This specimen was PBMCs, taken around atezolizumab (anti-PD-L1) treatment. CDR3 sequence: CASSIRDRAFF. For the CDR3, the DNA is TGTGCCAGCAGCATCCGGGACAGGGCGTTCTTC.